The 17 T cell receptor beta chains presented below share a single source sample, sequenced in a study of T cell changes during pregnancy in multiple sclerosis. Assay: immunoSEQ multiplex PCR; the TCRdb copy retains only in-frame clones and omits some. The sample includes 40,000 to 55,000 clones, 80% to 90% of them seen just once. Sample: CD8+ T cells from peripheral blood mononuclear cells, taken in the second trimester of pregnancy. The source is a female donor with multiple sclerosis, enrolled in a pregnancy study.

This clone was recorded a few times. The chain carries TRBV9 and TRBJ1-5; TRBD1 is a possible D gene (6 bases). V was shortened by 7 bases and J by 3 bases, with 20 bases between the two germline ends. Germline assignment: CDR1 SGDLS and CDR2 YYNGEE. The length of the CDR3 is 16 residues. CDR3 bases: TGTGCCAGCGGGAAGGGGGACACAGGGCCCAATCAGCCCCAGCATTTT. Residues: CASGKGDTGPNQPQHF.

The chain has TRBV5-6 and TRBJ1-5; possibly TRBD1 for D (6 bases). Per the germline V gene, CDR1 is SGHDT and CDR2 is YYEEEE. The ends were cut back, 1 base at V and 2 bases at J, with 13 bases in the middle. The CDR3 sequence is 16 residues long. As DNA, the CDR3 is TGTGCCAGCAGCTTGCCAGGGGATGGCGGCAATCAGCCCCAGCATTTT. Translation: CASSLPGDGGNQPQHF.

This rearrangement joins TRBV4-2 to TRBJ2-5; TRBD2 aligns across 7 bases. V trimming: 5 bases; J trimming: 2 bases; junction bases outside the gene matches: 14. There are 17 residues in the CDR3. Germline V lookup: CDR1 LGHNA, CDR2 YNFKEQ. For the CDR3, the DNA is TGTGCCAGCAGCTCCAAGGGTACCGGGACTATTCAAGAGACCCAGTACTTC. It is translated as CASSSKGTGTIQETQYF.

The chain uses TRBV19 and TRBJ1-2; the D is unclear. Trimming removed 8 bases from V and 3 bases from J, with 16 bases in between. The germline V gene encodes CDR1 LNHDA and CDR2 SQIVND (reference sequence). The CDR3 extends over 14 amino acids. The CDR3 sequence: CASSPGLSHYGYTF. The CDR3 DNA reads as TGTGCCAGTTCGCCGGGTCTCTCTCACTATGGCTACACCTTC.

The V gene is TRBV19, the J gene TRBJ2-2; D unresolved. CDR1 is LNHDA, CDR2 SQIVND, per germline (reference sequence). There are 13 residues in the CDR3. Trimming shortened V by 6 bases and J by 4 bases, and 9 bases separated the two germline ends. The chain's CDR3 is CASSPVGTGELFF. DNA of the CDR3: TGTGCCAGTAGCCCAGTTGGCACCGGGGAGCTGTTTTTT. Combining the CDR3 with reference TRBV19 and TRBJ2-2 gives the whole variable domain DGGITQSPKYLFRKEGQNVTLSCEQNLNHDAMYWYRQDPGQGLRLIYYSQIVNDFQKGDIAEGYSVSREKKESFPLTVTSAQKNPTAFYLCASSPVGTGELFFGEGSRLTVL.

This clone was detected once. The CDR3 coding sequence is TGTGCCAGCAGCCATAAAACAGGGGATTCCTACGAGCAGTACTTC. It codes for CASSHKTGDSYEQYF. This chain connects TRBV6-6 to TRBJ2-7; 7 nucleotides agree with TRBD1. There are 15 residues in the CDR3. Trimming cost V 6 bases and J 1 base; bases outside gene matches: 9. CDR1 and CDR2 from the germline V gene are MNHNY and SVGAGI (reference sequence).

V is TRBV5-1 and J is TRBJ2-7; D is unresolved. V lost 0 bases and J 5 bases, leaving 6 bases between the germline ends. The germline V gene encodes CDR1 SGHRS and CDR2 YFSETQ. This CDR3 is 12 amino acids long. The CDR3 DNA is TGCGCCAGCAGCTTGGATTCTAACGAGCAGTACTTC. Translation gives CASSLDSNEQYF.

The rearrangement joins TRBV27 to TRBJ2-7; no firm D call. V was trimmed by 5 bases and J by 0 bases, leaving 17 bases between them. CDR1 is MNHEY and CDR2 is SMNVEV in the germline V gene (reference sequence). The CDR3 has 16 amino acids. CDR3 bases: TGTGCCAGCAGTCTGACTCTGGGTCCCAGCTCCTACGAGCAGTACTTC. It codes for CASSLTLGPSSYEQYF.

The chain joins TRBV5-1 to TRBJ1-2; 8 positions agree with TRBD1. The CDR3 totals 13 residues. Per the germline V gene, CDR1 is SGHRS and CDR2 is YFSETQ. Losses at the gene ends were 6 bases for V and 7 bases for J; bases not matched to a gene: 8. CDR3: CASTDRGFTGYTF. The CDR3, as DNA: TGCGCCAGCACTGACAGGGGATTCACTGGCTACACCTTC.

V and J are TRBV19 and TRBJ2-2, with TRBD2 matching 8 bases. CDR3 length: 14 residues. The germline V gene has CDR1 LNHDA and CDR2 SQIVND (reference sequence). The ends lost 6 bases at V and 5 bases at J; junction bases unmatched: 5. CDR3 nucleotide sequence: TGTGCCAGTAGCCCTGCTAGCGGGACCGGGGAGCTGTTTTTT. Residues: CASSPASGTGELFF.

The V and J genes are TRBV6-5 and TRBJ1-1, with D hard to call. Germline CDR1 and CDR2: MNHEY and SVGAGI. V was cut by 3 bases and J by 4 bases, with 9 bases left in between. The length of the CDR3 is 13 residues. The CDR3 DNA reads TGTGCCAGCAGTTATGAAAGCGCCACTGAAGCTTTCTTT. Its protein product is CASSYESATEAFF.

This chain joins TRBV19 and TRBJ1-5, with 8 bases fitting TRBD1. This CDR3 spans 15 amino acids. The V gene's germline CDR1 is LNHDA and CDR2 SQIVND (reference sequence). Trimming at V came to 1 base and at J to 1 base, leaving 0 bases not matched to a gene. The DNA for the CDR3 is TGTGCCAGTAGTATAGGGACAGGGAGCAATCAGCCCCAGCATTTT. This gives the protein CASSIGTGSNQPQHF.

This chain connects TRBV27 to TRBJ1-5; unclear D gene. Germline-derived CDR1 and CDR2 are MNHEY and SMNVEV (reference sequence). The CDR3 length is 14 residues. Trimming took 5 bases from V and 1 from J, leaving 9 bases between them. The DNA for the CDR3 is TGTGCCAGCAGTGCGGGAGTCAGCAATCAGCCCCAGCATTTT. Residues: CASSAGVSNQPQHF.

In DNA form, the CDR3 reads TGTGCCAGCAGCACCCGGACAGATTTCTACGAGCAGTACTTC. Its translation is CASSTRTDFYEQYF. The chain recombines TRBV9 with TRBJ2-7, with D tentatively TRBD1 (6 bases). Germline V CDR1 and CDR2: SGDLS, YYNGEE. V lost 4 bases and J lost 3, with 14 bases in between. The CDR3 spans 14 residues.

The chain employs TRBV6-4 and TRBJ1-5; 9 nucleotides line up with TRBD1. The CDR3 runs 15 residues. CDR1 is MRHNA and CDR2 is SNTAGT in the germline V gene. The J segment lost 7 bases and the V segment lost 4 bases, leaving 8 bases of the junction unmatched. The CDR3 here is CASSVTGGSEQPQHF. CDR3 in DNA: TGTGCCAGCAGTGTTACAGGGGGCTCCGAGCAGCCCCAGCATTTT.

This clone has only a few counts. V is TRBV9 and J is TRBJ1-1, with 8 bases that match TRBD1. The V segment lost 0 bases and the J segment 3 bases; nucleotides outside the gene matches: 4. The CDR3 runs 15 residues. Germline V gene sequence: CDR1 SGDLS, CDR2 YYNGEE. CDR3 nucleotide sequence: TGTGCCAGCAGCGTAGGTGAGACAGGGGACACTGAAGCTTTCTTT. As protein: CASSVGETGDTEAFF.

The chain links TRBV21-1 to TRBJ1-5; the listed D gene, TRBD1, was not tested against the DNA. TRBV21-1 is annotated as a pseudogene. The CDR3 is 18 amino acids. CDR3 bases: TGTGCCAGCAGCGCTCAACCCCGACAGGGAACAGGCAATCAGCCCCAGCATTTT. Amino acid sequence: CASSAQPRQGTGNQPQHF.